This entry describes one T cell receptor (beta chain). V was clipped by 9 bases and J by 10 bases; unmatched bases: 11. The germline V gene encodes CDR1 KGHDR and CDR2 SFDVKD. CDR3 length: 15 amino acids. The record originates from a study of blood T cell repertoires in COVID-19. Study-level information: The United States, Italy and Spain provided the acute and convalescent COVID-19 samples. From T cells, B-cell-depleted T cells, or PBMCs came the material, which was cDNA or gDNA.

Per the original data handling: Reference gene primer amplification gave estimated nucleated cell counts. Profiling relied on immunoSEQ multiplex PCR, and the TCRdb table lists in-frame clones only, not all of them. From that table come the V and J calls and clone size; the DNA was used to work out D and trimming. Among about 120,000 clones listed, 65% to 90% were seen once. What was sequenced was peripheral blood. The sequence came from a human donor in a cohort sampled during active COVID-19. The chain employs TRBV24-1 and TRBJ1-6; TRBD1 matches at 10 bases. CDR3 DNA sequence: TGTGCCACCCCCCCGACCGGGACAGGGGAGTCACCCCTCCACTTT. It is translated as CATPPTGTGESPLHF.